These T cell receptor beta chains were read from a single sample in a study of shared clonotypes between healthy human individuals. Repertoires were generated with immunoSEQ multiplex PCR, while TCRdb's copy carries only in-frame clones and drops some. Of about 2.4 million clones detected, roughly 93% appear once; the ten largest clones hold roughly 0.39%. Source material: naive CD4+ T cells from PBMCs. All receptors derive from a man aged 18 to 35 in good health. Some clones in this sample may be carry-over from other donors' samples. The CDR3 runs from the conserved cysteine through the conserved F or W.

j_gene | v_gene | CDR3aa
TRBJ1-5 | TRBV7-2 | CASSFQFISGVGNQPQHF
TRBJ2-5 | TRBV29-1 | CSVDGGSETQYF
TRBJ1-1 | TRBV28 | CASSSFGGTEAFF
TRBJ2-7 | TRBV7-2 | CASSLAGGVIWYF
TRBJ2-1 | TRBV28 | CASSFVDSLYNEQFF
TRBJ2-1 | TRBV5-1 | CASSLNTNNEQFF
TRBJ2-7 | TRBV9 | CASSVGGRASYEQYF
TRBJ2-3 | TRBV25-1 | CASSDRRTGTDTQYF
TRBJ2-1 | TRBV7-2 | CASSPRSGEYNEQFF
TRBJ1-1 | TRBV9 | CASSVSREESWNTEAFF
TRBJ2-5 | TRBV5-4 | CASSRQTTGQETQYF
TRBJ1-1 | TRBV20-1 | CNASGGIAFF
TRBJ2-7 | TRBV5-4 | CASSPQAAGASYEQYF
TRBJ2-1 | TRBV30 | CAWSLGPTYEQFF
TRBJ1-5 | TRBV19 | CASSRQGVGQPQHF
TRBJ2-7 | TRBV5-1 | CASAPGPGGYEQYF
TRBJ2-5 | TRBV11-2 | CASSLGQAASQETQYF
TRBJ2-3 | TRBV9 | CASSSSTPQTDTQYF
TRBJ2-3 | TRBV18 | CASSPSLGTDTQYF
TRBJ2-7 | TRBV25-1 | CASSDLGGGQYEQYF
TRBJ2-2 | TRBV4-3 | CASSQLGAAGELFF
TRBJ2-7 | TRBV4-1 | CASSQSPGQGPYEQYF